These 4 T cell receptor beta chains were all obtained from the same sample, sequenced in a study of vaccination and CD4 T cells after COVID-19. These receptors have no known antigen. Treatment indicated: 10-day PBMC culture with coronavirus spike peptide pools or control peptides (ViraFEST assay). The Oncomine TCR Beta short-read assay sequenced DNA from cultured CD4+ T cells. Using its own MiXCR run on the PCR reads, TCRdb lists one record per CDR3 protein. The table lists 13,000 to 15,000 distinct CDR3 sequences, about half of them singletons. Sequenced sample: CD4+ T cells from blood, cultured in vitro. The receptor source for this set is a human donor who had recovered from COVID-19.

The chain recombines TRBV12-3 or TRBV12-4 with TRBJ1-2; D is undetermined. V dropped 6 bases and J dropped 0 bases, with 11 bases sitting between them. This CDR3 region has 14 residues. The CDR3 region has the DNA TGTGCCAGCAGCTCAAGATCATCTAACTATGGCTACACCTTC. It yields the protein CASSSRSSNYGYTF.

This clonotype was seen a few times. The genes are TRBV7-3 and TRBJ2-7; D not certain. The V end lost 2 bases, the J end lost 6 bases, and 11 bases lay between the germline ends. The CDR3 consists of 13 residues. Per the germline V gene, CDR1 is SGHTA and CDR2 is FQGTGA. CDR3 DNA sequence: TGTGCCAGCAGCTTATCCAGAACGGGCGAGCAGTACTTC. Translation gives CASSLSRTGEQYF.

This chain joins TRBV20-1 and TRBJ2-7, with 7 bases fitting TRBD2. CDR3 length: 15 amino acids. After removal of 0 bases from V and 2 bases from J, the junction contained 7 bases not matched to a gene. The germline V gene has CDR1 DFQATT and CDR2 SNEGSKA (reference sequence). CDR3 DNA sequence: TGCAGTGCTAGAGACCCCGCTAGCGGTGCCTACGAGCAGTACTTC. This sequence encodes CSARDPASGAYEQYF.

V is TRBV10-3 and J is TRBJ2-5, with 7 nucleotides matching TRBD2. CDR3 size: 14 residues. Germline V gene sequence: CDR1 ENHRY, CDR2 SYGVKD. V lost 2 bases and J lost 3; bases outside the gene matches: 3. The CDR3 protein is CAISETSGKETQYF. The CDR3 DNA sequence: TGTGCCATCAGTGAGACAAGCGGGAAAGAGACCCAGTACTTC.